These 20 T cell receptor beta chains originate from one sample sequenced in a study of patients and donors after allogeneic stem cell transplantation. One entry per CDR3 protein, called by TCRdb with MiXCR from the RT-PCR reads. The sample includes some 960,000 distinct CDR3 sequences, about a sixth seen only once; the top ten take around 6%. Material: blood, either unsorted or a sorted T cell fraction (not recorded which). The source of these receptors is a human donor who was either an allogeneic HSCT recipient or a stem cell or donor lymphocyte infusion donor (not recorded which). It is not recorded whose cells these are; they may come from a transplant donor.

This clonotype came up many times. The J gene is TRBJ1-3, the V gene TRBV29-1; D perhaps matches TRBD1 (6 bases). The CDR3 is 13 amino acids. CDR1 and CDR2 (germline): SQVTM, ANQGSEA. Trimming took 7 bases from V and 2 from J, leaving 12 bases between them. The CDR3 sequence is CSGSGGPGNTIYF. CDR3 coding DNA: TGCAGCGGCAGCGGGGGCCCTGGAAACACCATATATTTT.

The rearrangement uses TRBV27 and TRBJ1-2, with 7 bases matching TRBD1. The CDR3 extends over 16 amino acids. Unmatched junction bases numbered 16, after V lost 6 bases and J lost 6 bases. The germline V gene encodes CDR1 MNHEY and CDR2 SMNVEV (reference sequence). CDR3 nucleotides: TGTGCCAGCAGATCTCACTCTCGGGAGGGGGCTCATGGCTACACCTTC. Translating gives CASRSHSREGAHGYTF.

This clonotype was seen a handful of times. The gene calls are TRBV11-2 and TRBJ2-7; D is perhaps TRBD1 (6 bases). The ends were cut back, 2 bases at V and 7 bases at J, with 21 bases in the middle. The CDR3 has 16 residues. The germline V gene has CDR1 SGHAT and CDR2 FQNNGV. The CDR3 DNA sequence: TGTGCCAGCAGCTTATCCTTATATAGGACAGAATGGGAGCAGTACTTC. Its translation: CASSLSLYRTEWEQYF.

This clonotype has only a few counts. The chain joins TRBV10-3 to TRBJ2-3, with 14 positions matching TRBD2. The CDR3 contains 15 residues. CDR1 and CDR2 (germline): ENHRY, SYGVKD. Trimming at V came to 4 bases and at J to 4 bases, leaving 1 base not matched to a gene. The CDR3 sequence is CAISGLAGGPDTQYF. The CDR3 nucleotides read TGTGCCATCAGTGGACTAGCGGGAGGGCCAGATACGCAGTATTTT.

The chain links TRBV5-1 to TRBJ2-7; possibly TRBD2 for D (7 bases). The CDR3 length is 16 residues. Looked up from germline, CDR1 is SGHRS and CDR2 is YFSETQ. Trimming stripped 4 bases from V and 3 bases from J, with 20 bases between. CDR3 region: CASSLTGAGHLYEQYF. As DNA, the CDR3 is TGCGCCAGCAGCCTGACAGGAGCGGGACACCTCTACGAGCAGTACTTC.

The V and J genes are TRBV7-9 and TRBJ2-6, with D possibly TRBD1 on 5 matching bases. Trimming removed 5 bases from V and 4 bases from J, with 12 bases in between. The CDR3 sequence is 15 residues long. Per the germline V gene, CDR1 is SEHNR and CDR2 is FQNEAQ (reference sequence). The CDR3 is CASSIDSPGANVLTF. The CDR3 DNA reads TGTGCCAGCAGCATCGACAGCCCCGGGGCCAACGTCCTGACTTTC.

The gene calls are TRBV24-1 and TRBJ2-1; 7 bases are shared with TRBD1. Germline V lookup: CDR1 KGHDR, CDR2 SFDVKD. The CDR3 runs to 15 residues. The V and J ends lost 3 bases and 6 bases, in that order; junction bases with no gene match: 7. The CDR3 DNA reads as TGTGCCACCAGTGATCAACGACAGGGCTCCAATGAGCAGTTCTTC. Its translation is CATSDQRQGSNEQFF.

The CDR3 coding sequence is TGCGCCAGCAGCCACCTTTGCTACACCTTC. Protein sequence: CASSHLCYTF. V and J are TRBV5-1 and TRBJ1-2; no clear D gene. The V gene lost 4 bases and the J gene lost 9 bases, with 7 bases spanning the gap. The CDR3 is 10 amino acids. Germline CDR1 is SGHRS and CDR2 is YFSETQ. Full variable domain (remainder filled in from reference TRBV5-1 and TRBJ1-2): KAGVTQTPRYLIKTRGQQVTLSCSPISGHRSVSWYQQTPGQGLQFLFEYFSETQRNKGNFPGRFSGRQFSNSRSEMNVSTLELGDSALYLCASSHLCYTFGSGTRLTVV.

The V call is TRBV12-3 or TRBV12-4, the J call TRBJ2-7, with D perhaps being TRBD1 or TRBD2 (5 bases each). V gave up 5 bases and J gave up 2 bases, with 19 bases separating them. The CDR3 has 16 amino acids. The chain's CDR3 is CASSPRTGTGTYEQYF. CDR3 in DNA: TGTGCCAGCAGTCCCCGAACCGGGACGGGCACCTACGAGCAGTACTTC.

This clonotype showed up many times. The chain uses TRBV12-3 or TRBV12-4 and TRBJ1-5; D is unresolved. This CDR3 is built from 14 residues. V lost 3 bases to trimming and J lost 5 bases, with 11 bases between them. CDR3 region: CASSFQKSDQPQHF. The DNA of the CDR3 is TGTGCCAGCAGTTTTCAGAAGTCGGATCAGCCCCAGCATTTT.

The chain uses TRBV12-3 or TRBV12-4 and TRBJ2-5, with a weak D call TRBD2 (6 bases). The V end lost 4 bases, the J end lost 3 bases, and 15 bases lay between the germline ends. The CDR3 extends over 15 amino acids. DNA of the CDR3: TGTGCCAGCAGTTGGGATGGGGGGAGTAAAGAGACCCAGTACTTC. Its protein is CASSWDGGSKETQYF.

The chain recombines TRBV29-1 with TRBJ2-7; 8 bases match TRBD1. This CDR3 contains 14 residues. V lost 1 base to trimming and J lost 4 bases; unmatched junction nucleotides: 6. The germline V gene has CDR1 SQVTM and CDR2 ANQGSEA. The CDR3 loop reads CSVEAGGTGYEQYF. The CDR3 nucleotides are TGCAGCGTTGAAGCCGGCGGGACAGGATACGAGCAGTACTTC.

The V and J genes are TRBV5-5 and TRBJ2-5; 14 bases map to TRBD2. From germline, CDR1 is SGHKS and CDR2 YYEKEE (reference sequence). With 1 base clipped from V and 4 bases from J, the junction kept 6 bases outside the gene matches. The CDR3 has 17 residues. CDR3 coding DNA: TGTGCCAGCAGCTTGTTATCGGGACTAGCGGGAGTAGAGACCCAGTACTTC. Translating gives CASSLLSGLAGVETQYF. Supplemented by reference TRBV5-5 and TRBJ2-5, the full variable domain reads DAGVTQSPTHLIKTRGQQVTLRCSPISGHKSVSWYQQVLGQGPQFIFQYYEKEERGRGNFPDRFSARQFPNYSSELNVNALLLGDSALYLCASSLLSGLAGVETQYFGPGTRLLVL.

This clonotype showed up just a few times. This rearrangement joins TRBV4-3 to TRBJ1-2; the match to TRBD1 covers 9 bases. Per germline, CDR1 LGHNA and CDR2 YSLEER. This CDR3 contains 14 residues. Trimming at V came to 4 bases and at J to 7 bases, leaving 7 bases not matched to a gene. The DNA of the CDR3 is TGCGCCAGCAGCCGCATCAAGGGACAGGGTGGCTACACCTTC. Translation: CASSRIKGQGGYTF.

The chain carries TRBV10-3 and TRBJ2-5, with 9 bases aligning to TRBD1. This CDR3 contains 13 residues. The germline V gene has CDR1 ENHRY and CDR2 SYGVKD. With 8 bases clipped from V and 7 bases from J, the junction kept 8 bases outside the gene matches. DNA for the CDR3: TGTGCCATCGGAGGACAGGGGCAGGGGACCCAGTACTTC. Translation: CAIGGQGQGTQYF.

This clonotype was seen at least ten times. CDR3 residues: CSVRFSYEQYF. The CDR3 nucleotides read TGCAGCGTTCGTTTCTCCTACGAGCAGTACTTC. The chain employs TRBV29-1 and TRBJ2-7; D is unresolved. The germline V gene has CDR1 SQVTM and CDR2 ANQGSEA. V dropped 5 bases and J dropped 0 bases, with 5 bases sitting between them. This CDR3 comprises 11 residues.

DNA for the CDR3: TGCGCCAGCAGCCAAGATTTAAGAAGCGGAATCCTCCAAGAGACCCAGTACTTC. Translation: CASSQDLRSGILQETQYF. This rearrangement joins TRBV4-3 to TRBJ2-5, with D tentatively TRBD2 (5 bases). V dropped 0 bases and J dropped 1 base, with 18 bases sitting between them. Germline V CDR1 and CDR2: LGHNA, YSLEER. The CDR3 loop spans 18 amino acids.

This clonotype showed up just a few times. The V call is TRBV29-1, the J call TRBJ2-1, with no clear D. V was trimmed by 6 bases and J by 5 bases, leaving 5 bases between them. CDR1 SQVTM and CDR2 ANQGSEA come from the germline V gene. The CDR3 spans 10 residues. CDR3 sequence reads: CSVGHNEQFF. CDR3 sequence (DNA): TGCAGCGTGGGTCACAATGAGCAGTTCTTC.

This clonotype occurred a few times. The chain combines TRBV27 with TRBJ1-4, with D perhaps TRBD1 (5 bases). The CDR3 spans 15 residues. Germline loops: CDR1 MNHEY, CDR2 SMNVEV (reference sequence). The V end was cut by 5 bases, the J end by 5 bases, with 15 bases between. DNA of the CDR3: TGTGCCAGCAGTATACAAGGGACGGCAAATGAAAAACTGTTTTTT. Amino acid sequence: CASSIQGTANEKLFF.

This clonotype was found a few times. The chain uses TRBV13 and TRBJ2-5, with D perhaps matching TRBD2 (6 bases). The CDR3 totals 14 residues. V lost 1 base and J 4 bases, leaving 10 bases between the germline ends. Germline V gives CDR1 PRHDT, CDR2 FYEKMQ (reference sequence). Here the CDR3 DNA reads TGTGCCAGCAGCTTAGCCCCCGGGGGAGAGACCCAGTACTTC. It encodes CASSLAPGGETQYF.